One sample yielded the 21 T cell receptor beta chains listed below, sequenced in a study of ipilimumab plus nivolumab after autologous stem cell transplantation (dated by TCRdb to the early 2020s). Library prep was done by the immunoSEQ multiplex PCR assay. Held by TCRdb, this immuneACCESS table contains in-frame sequences only and omits some clones. Under half of the omission traces to an unresolved V gene where checked; the cause of the rest is unknown. This sample has around 13,000 clones in its table, and about 80% of those were observed once. The ten biggest clones cover 15% to 20% of the sample. Sequenced here: PBMCs, sampled in a trial of ipilimumab plus nivolumab as post-transplant consolidation. The receptors were gathered from a male donor with diffuse large B-cell lymphoma.

The chain is built from TRBV7-6 and TRBJ2-2, with TRBD2 as a possible D gene (7 bases). Looked up from germline, CDR1 is SGHVS and CDR2 is FNYEAQ. CDR3 size: 16 residues. V shed 5 bases and J shed 0 bases, with 13 bases lying between them. The CDR3 region has the DNA TGTGCCAGCAGCCAAGAGGGGGGGGCGAACACCGGGGAGCTGTTTTTT. Encoded protein: CASSQEGGANTGELFF.

This clone was found a few times. The chain recombines TRBV10-1 with TRBJ2-2, with TRBD1 matching over 10 bases. Germline CDR1 WNHNN, CDR2 SYGVQD (reference sequence). J was trimmed by 6 bases and V by 0 bases; bases with no gene match: 4. The CDR3 contains 16 residues. CDR3 bases: TGCGCCAGCAGTGAGTCGGGACAGGGGTTAGCCGGGGAGCTGTTTTTT. As protein: CASSESGQGLAGELFF.

This rearrangement joins TRBV30 to TRBJ2-5, with 7 positions matching TRBD1. CDR3 length: 16 amino acids. V dropped 7 bases and J dropped 2; count of bases not matched to a gene: 16. Looked up from germline, CDR1 is GTSNPN and CDR2 is SVGIG (reference sequence). As DNA, the CDR3 is TGTGCCTACTCTGGGTCGACAGGGAGAGTTCAAGAGACCCAGTACTTC. Amino acid sequence: CAYSGSTGRVQETQYF.

This clone is classed as medium-sized. CDR3 loop: CASSSGTRGTNYGYTF. The DNA for the CDR3 is TGCGCCAGCAGCTCGGGTACGAGAGGAACTAACTATGGCTACACCTTC. The chain uses TRBV5-1 and TRBJ1-2; D unclear. The CDR3 extends over 16 amino acids. V was shortened by 3 bases and J by 0 bases, with 15 bases between the two germline ends. Germline V lookup: CDR1 SGHRS, CDR2 YFSETQ.

The chain joins TRBV28 to TRBJ1-5; D not resolved. V was trimmed by 1 base and J by 0 bases, leaving 13 bases between them. Germline V lookup: CDR1 MDHEN, CDR2 SYDVKM. CDR3 length: 17 residues. The CDR3 DNA reads TGTGCCAGCAGTTTATATTCGGTTTTGGGTAGCAATCAGCCCCAGCATTTT. This sequence encodes CASSLYSVLGSNQPQHF.

Points on this clone: Other DNA sequences in this sample translate to the same CDR3. The chain links TRBV6-6 to TRBJ1-3; perhaps TRBD1 as D (5 bases). V lost 6 bases, J lost 8 bases, and 20 bases lay in between. This CDR3 has 15 residues. CDR1 is MNHNY, CDR2 SVGAGI, per germline (reference sequence). The CDR3 bases are TGTGCCAGCAGCTCCGACGGGGCATCATCGGACACCATATATTTT. This codes for CASSSDGASSDTIYF.

The chain combines TRBV10-2 with TRBJ2-4; TRBD1 aligns across 9 bases. This CDR3 comprises 15 residues. Trimming cost V 8 bases and J 2 bases; bases outside gene matches: 7. Germline V lookup: CDR1 WSHSY, CDR2 SAAADI. The CDR3 reads CASSGTGYTKNIQYF. CDR3 DNA sequence: TGCGCCAGCTCCGGGACAGGGTATACCAAAAACATTCAGTACTTC.

The chain recombines TRBV27 with TRBJ2-7; D might be TRBD1 or TRBD2, each matching 6 bases. Per the germline V gene, CDR1 is MNHEY and CDR2 is SMNVEV (reference sequence). Trimming shortened V by 3 bases and J by 2 bases, and 8 bases separated the two germline ends. CDR3 size: 13 residues. The CDR3 nucleotides read TGTGCCAGCAGTTTGAGGGGGGCCTACGAGCAGTACTTC. Amino acid sequence: CASSLRGAYEQYF.

This clone was found once. The chain joins TRBV5-4 to TRBJ2-2; 8 bases are shared with TRBD2. This CDR3 comprises 16 residues. V trimming: 0 bases; J trimming: 7 bases; junction bases outside the gene matches: 8. Per the germline V gene, CDR1 is SGHNT and CDR2 is YYREEE (reference sequence). The CDR3 spells CASSLGRGGESGELFF. For the CDR3, the DNA is TGTGCCAGCAGCTTGGGCCGGGGGGGGGAGAGCGGGGAGCTGTTTTTT. Full variable domain (remainder filled in from reference TRBV5-4 and TRBJ2-2): ETGVTQSPTHLIKTRGQQVTLRCSSQSGHNTVSWYQQALGQGPQFIFQYYREEENGRGNFPPRFSGLQFPNYSSELNVNALELDDSALYLCASSLGRGGESGELFFGEGSRLTVL.

The rearrangement uses TRBV30 and TRBJ2-7, with D perhaps matching TRBD1 (6 bases). Germline CDR1 and CDR2: GTSNPN and SVGIG (reference sequence). The CDR3 consists of 13 residues. Deletions cut 4 bases from V and 3 bases from J, with 13 bases between. The CDR3 sequence: CAWITGKGYEQYF. DNA of the CDR3: TGTGCCTGGATAACAGGGAAAGGCTACGAGCAGTACTTC. The full variable domain, with the rest looked up from reference TRBV30 and TRBJ2-7, is SQTIHQWPATLVQPVGSPLSLECTVEGTSNPNLYWYRQAAGRGLQLLFYSVGIGQISSEVPQNLSASRPQDRQFILSSKKLLLSDSGFYLCAWITGKGYEQYFGPGTRLTVT.

The chain recombines TRBV5-1 with TRBJ1-1; D remains unclear. This CDR3 has 18 amino acids. Germline V gene sequence: CDR1 SGHRS, CDR2 YFSETQ. V was clipped by 2 bases and J by 0 bases, with 20 bases between them. For the CDR3, the DNA is TGCGCCAGCAGCTTCGCGGGCAAAAACGGCCAAATGAACACTGAAGCTTTCTTT. Translating it yields CASSFAGKNGQMNTEAFF. The full variable domain, rest sourced from reference TRBV5-1 and TRBJ1-1, is KAGVTQTPRYLIKTRGQQVTLSCSPISGHRSVSWYQQTPGQGLQFLFEYFSETQRNKGNFPGRFSGRQFSNSRSEMNVSTLELGDSALYLCASSFAGKNGQMNTEAFFGQGTRLTVV.

This clone is labeled as large. The chain uses TRBV29-1 and TRBJ1-1; possible D gene TRBD1, 6 bases. The CDR3 sequence is 12 residues long. V dropped 6 bases and J dropped 3 bases, with 11 bases sitting between them. The germline V gene has CDR1 SQVTM and CDR2 ANQGSEA. The CDR3 sequence: CSVNREDTEAFF. The CDR3 nucleotides are TGCAGCGTCAACAGGGAAGACACTGAAGCTTTCTTT.

This sequence joins TRBV5-1 and TRBJ2-1, with a tentative D call TRBD2 (5 bases). CDR3 length: 13 amino acids. In germline, CDR1 is SGHRS, CDR2 YFSETQ. The germline V and J ends were trimmed by 1 base and 5 bases, with 7 bases remaining between them. The CDR3 bases are TGCGCCAGCAGCTTGATCGGGGACAATGAGCAGTTCTTC. Encoded protein: CASSLIGDNEQFF.

This rearrangement joins TRBV30 to TRBJ2-7, with 8 nucleotides matching TRBD2. The germline gives CDR1 GTSNPN, CDR2 SVGIG (reference sequence). Unmatched junction bases numbered 7, after V lost 0 bases and J lost 3 bases. The CDR3 covers 15 residues. The CDR3 loop is CAWSVLGREDYEQYF. CDR3 sequence (DNA): TGTGCCTGGAGTGTACTCGGGCGGGAGGACTACGAGCAGTACTTC. The full variable domain, its missing parts supplied by reference TRBV30 and TRBJ2-7, is SQTIHQWPATLVQPVGSPLSLECTVEGTSNPNLYWYRQAAGRGLQLLFYSVGIGQISSEVPQNLSASRPQDRQFILSSKKLLLSDSGFYLCAWSVLGREDYEQYFGPGTRLTVT.

V usage is TRBV11-2 and J usage is TRBJ1-2; TRBD1 matches at 8 bases. CDR3 size: 17 residues. The V gene end was trimmed by 3 bases and the J gene end by 0 bases; junction bases not matched to a gene: 9. In germline, CDR1 is SGHAT, CDR2 FQNNGV. The CDR3 coding sequence is TGTGCCAGCAGCTTCGGCAGGGGGCGATCATCTAACTATGGCTACACCTTC. This translates into CASSFGRGRSSNYGYTF.

Relative to its sample, this clone is large. The chain carries TRBV9 and TRBJ1-2; D is unclear. Per the germline V gene, CDR1 is SGDLS and CDR2 is YYNGEE. CDR3 size: 15 residues. Trimming shortened V by 3 bases and J by 2 bases, and 14 bases separated the two germline ends. In DNA form, the CDR3 reads TGTGCCAGCAGCGCCGCCCCAGGAGCGAACTATGGCTACACCTTC. It specifies CASSAAPGANYGYTF.

The chain recombines TRBV10-2 with TRBJ2-1; 14 nucleotides match TRBD2. Germline V gives CDR1 WSHSY, CDR2 SAAADI. The CDR3 consists of 15 residues. Trimming at V came to 4 bases and at J to 8 bases, leaving 4 bases not matched to a gene. CDR3 protein: CASSVTSGGGYEQFF. In DNA form, the CDR3 reads TGCGCCAGCAGTGTGACTAGCGGGGGGGGGTATGAGCAGTTCTTC.

V gene TRBV5-6 combines with J gene TRBJ1-6; D uncertain. The germline gives CDR1 SGHDT, CDR2 YYEEEE. There are 15 residues in the CDR3. V lost 0 bases and J lost 9, with 13 bases in between. The CDR3 here is CASSLATVTSSPLHF. CDR3 nucleotide sequence: TGTGCCAGCAGCTTGGCGACCGTAACGAGTTCACCCCTCCACTTT.

The chain links TRBV6-7 to TRBJ2-1; TRBD2 might be the D (7 bases). TRBV6-7 is reported as an ORF; its role is uncertain. This CDR3 has 16 amino acids. V was shortened by 6 bases and J by 3 bases, with 18 bases between the two germline ends. For the CDR3, the DNA is TGTGCCAGCAGGAGCGTTTGGGGGGGCCGCTACAATGAGCAGTTCTTC. Amino acids: CASRSVWGGRYNEQFF.

The chain is built from TRBV7-9 and TRBJ2-4; D is tentatively TRBD1 or TRBD2 (5 bases each). CDR1 and CDR2 from the germline V gene are SEHNR and FQNEAQ (reference sequence). This CDR3 spans 13 amino acids. Trimming took off 6 bases at V and 7 bases at J, with 13 bases between the two ends. CDR3 protein: CASSSGRENIQYF. The DNA for the CDR3 is TGTGCCAGCAGTTCGGGGCGAGAGAACATTCAGTACTTC.

The chain has TRBV13 and TRBJ2-5; 9 nucleotides align to TRBD1. The DNA end lines up better with TRBJ2-7; the J call may be wrong. Germline V gene data show CDR1 as PRHDT and CDR2 as FYEKMQ (reference sequence). This CDR3 has 14 amino acids. CDR3 residues: CASSFDRGSYEQYF. DNA of the CDR3: TGTGCCAGCAGCTTCGACAGGGGGTCCTACGAGCAGTACTTC.